Given below is one T cell receptor (beta chain) in context. Its specificity is unknown. The data belong to a study of T cell clones after liver transplantation. Study background: TCRbeta sequencing after a pre-transplant mixed lymphocyte reaction identified graft-donor-reactive clones, later tracked in post-transplant blood. General study results and limits: Low donor cell numbers restricted donor-reactive repertoire measurement in a couple of subjects.

Losses at the gene ends were 9 bases for V and 8 bases for J; bases not matched to a gene: 9. CDR1 and CDR2 (germline): SNHLY, FYNNEI. The CDR3 runs to 14 residues. The data were produced by immunoSEQ multiplex PCR, yet TCRdb's version contains in-frame clones alone and is incomplete. The table shows about 120,000 clones, with 75% to 95% occurring only once. The source material was CD4+ T cells from blood, sampled 12 months after liver transplant. The TCR sequence derives from a human patient who received a liver transplant. The graft donor may account for some of the T cells. The rearrangement uses TRBV2 and TRBJ1-4, with 10 positions matching TRBD1. CDR3 nucleotide sequence: TGTGCCAGTGCTGGGACAGGGGTGGGCGAAAAACTGTTTTTT. It encodes CASAGTGVGEKLFF. Filled out from reference TRBV2 and TRBJ1-4, the complete variable domain reads EPEVTQTPSHQVTQMGQEVILRCVPISNHLYFYWYRQILGQKVEFLVSFYNNEISEKSEIFDDQFSVERPDGSNFTLKIRSTKLEDSAMYFCASAGTGVGEKLFFGSGTQLSVL.